This TCR beta chain was retrieved from a study of PD-1 blockade in classical Hodgkin lymphoma. Study details: Nivolumab dosed at 3 mg/kg went to patients intravenously every 2 weeks. Study-wide results and limits: TCR diversity in CD4+, not CD8+, cells rose significantly by C4D1. The baseline diversity of complete responders showed similarity to that of newly diagnosed patients.

Described time point: cycle 4 day 1 (C4D1), after 5 to 7 weeks of nivolumab. There was relapse after autologous stem cell transplantation in every patient, and there was variation in brentuximab vedotin exposure. Germline V gene lookup returns CDR1 MGHRA and CDR2 YSYEKL. V lost 4 bases and J lost 4, with 13 bases in between. This CDR3 is built from 14 residues. Measured with immunoSEQ multiplex PCR; TCRdb has only the in-frame clones, and not every one. The sample has tens of thousands of clones, 60% to 80% seen once. This clone was seen a single time. The antigen is not known. The receptor was derived from a human donor with classical Hodgkin lymphoma. This chain connects TRBV4-1 to TRBJ1-2; the D gene is possibly TRBD1 (6 bases). This specimen was peripheral blood mononuclear cells (PBMCs), taken before the fourth cycle of nivolumab. Written as DNA, the CDR3 is TGCGCCAGCAGCCGACCGGGACAAGTCTATGGCTACACCTTC. This translates into CASSRPGQVYGYTF.